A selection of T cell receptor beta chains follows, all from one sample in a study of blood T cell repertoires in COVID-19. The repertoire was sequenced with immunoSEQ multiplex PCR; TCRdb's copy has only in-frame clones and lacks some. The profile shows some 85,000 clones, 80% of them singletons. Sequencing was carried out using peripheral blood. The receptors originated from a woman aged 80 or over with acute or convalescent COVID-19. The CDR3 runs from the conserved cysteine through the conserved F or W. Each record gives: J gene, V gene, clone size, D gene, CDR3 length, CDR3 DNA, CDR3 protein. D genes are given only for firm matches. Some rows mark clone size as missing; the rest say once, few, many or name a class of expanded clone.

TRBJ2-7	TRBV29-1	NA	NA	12	TGCAGCGCCGCAGGCCAGGGGGGCGAGCAGTACTTC	CSAAGQGGEQYF
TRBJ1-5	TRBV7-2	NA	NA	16	TGTGCCAGCAGCTTAGGGTACAGTGCCTCGCAAGGGCCCCAGCATTTT	CASSLGYSASQGPQHF
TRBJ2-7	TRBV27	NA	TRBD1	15	TGTGCCAGCAGTTTATCCGGGACAGGGGCCAACGAGCAGTACTTC	CASSLSGTGANEQYF
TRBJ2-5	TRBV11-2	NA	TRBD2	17	TGTGCCAGCAGCCCCACGGCTAGCGGGGGGCTCCAAGAGACCCAGTACTTC	CASSPTASGGLQETQYF
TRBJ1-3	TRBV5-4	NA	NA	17	TGTGCCAGCAGCTTGGCCAATGTCGGGATGAGTGGAAACACCATATATTTT	CASSLANVGMSGNTIYF
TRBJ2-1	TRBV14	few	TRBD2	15	TGTGCCAGCAGCCACCTAACTAGCGGCTACAATGAGCAGTTCTTC	CASSHLTSGYNEQFF
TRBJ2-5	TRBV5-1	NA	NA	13	TGCGCCAGCAGCACGGGTAGCCAAGAGACCCAGTACTTC	CASSTGSQETQYF
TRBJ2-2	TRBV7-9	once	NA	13	TGTGCCAGCAGCCGGACTAACACCGGGGAGCTGTTTTTT	CASSRTNTGELFF
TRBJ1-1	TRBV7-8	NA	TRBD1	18	TGTGCCAGCAGCTTAGCCCGGCAGGGGGGAACCTCGAACACTGAAGCTTTCTTT	CASSLARQGGTSNTEAFF
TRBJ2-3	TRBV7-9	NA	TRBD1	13	TGTGCCAGCAGCCAACGGGACAGCCACCCGCAGTATTTT	CASSQRDSHPQYF
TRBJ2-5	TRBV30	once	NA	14	TGTGCCTGGAGTCCTCGACAGCCCGTTGGGACCCAGTACTTC	CAWSPRQPVGTQYF
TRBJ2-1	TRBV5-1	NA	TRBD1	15	TGCGCCAGCAGCTTGTCGGGGACAGCCCACAATGAGCAGTTCTTC	CASSLSGTAHNEQFF
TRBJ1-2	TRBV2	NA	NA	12	TGTGCCAGCAGTCAGTCGAACTATGGCTACACCTTC	CASSQSNYGYTF
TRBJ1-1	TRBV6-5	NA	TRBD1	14	TGTGCCAGCACCCAAGGGGGCAGGAACACTGAAGCTTTCTTT	CASTQGGRNTEAFF
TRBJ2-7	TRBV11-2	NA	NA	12	TGTGCCAGCAGCTCGACAGGCTACGAGCAGTACTTC	CASSSTGYEQYF
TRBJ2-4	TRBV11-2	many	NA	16	TGTGCCAGCAGCCCATCGTTGAGGCTAGCCAAAAACATTCAGTACTTC	CASSPSLRLAKNIQYF